This T cell receptor beta chain was profiled in a study of blood T cell repertoires in COVID-19. Study summary: Material from acute and convalescent COVID-19 was sourced from the United States, Italy and Spain. Sources were T cells, B-cell-depleted T cells, or PBMCs; the material itself was cDNA or gDNA.

The authors' processing: By means of reference gene primer amplification, nucleated cell counts were estimated. TCRdb's copy holds only in-frame clones and misses some; the assay was immunoSEQ multiplex PCR. That table is the source of V, J and clone size, and D and trimming were worked out from the DNA. The table includes 30,000 to 40,000 clones, around nine tenths detected once. The length of the CDR3 is 17 residues. Trimming left V 4 bases short and J 0 bases short, with 19 bases between. The germline CDR1 and CDR2 sequences are SGDLS and YYNGEE. The source material was peripheral blood. This TCR derives from a man in his 70s with active COVID-19. The chain joins TRBV9 to TRBJ1-1, with D possibly matching TRBD1 (5 bases). In DNA, the CDR3 is TGTGCCAGCAGCCCCCGCGCCCAGGGATCCATGAACACTGAAGCTTTCTTT. This gives the protein CASSPRAQGSMNTEAFF.